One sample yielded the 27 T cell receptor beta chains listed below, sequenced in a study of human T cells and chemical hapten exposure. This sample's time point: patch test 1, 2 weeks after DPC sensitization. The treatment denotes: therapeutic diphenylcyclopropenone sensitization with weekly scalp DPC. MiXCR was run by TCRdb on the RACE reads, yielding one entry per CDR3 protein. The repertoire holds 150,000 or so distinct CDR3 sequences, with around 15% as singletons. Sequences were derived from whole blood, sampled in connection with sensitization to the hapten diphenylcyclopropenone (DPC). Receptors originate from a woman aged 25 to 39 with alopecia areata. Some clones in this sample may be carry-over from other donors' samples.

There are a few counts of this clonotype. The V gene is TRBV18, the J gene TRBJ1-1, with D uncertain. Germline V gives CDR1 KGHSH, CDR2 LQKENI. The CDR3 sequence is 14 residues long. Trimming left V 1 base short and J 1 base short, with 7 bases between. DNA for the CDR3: TGTGCCAGCTCACCACAGGCAGGGAACACTGAAGCTTTCTTT. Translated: CASSPQAGNTEAFF.

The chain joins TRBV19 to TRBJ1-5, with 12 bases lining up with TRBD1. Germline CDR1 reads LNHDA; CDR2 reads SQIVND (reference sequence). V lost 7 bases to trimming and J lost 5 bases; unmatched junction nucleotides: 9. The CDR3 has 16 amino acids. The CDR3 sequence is CASNPRDRGLHQPQHF. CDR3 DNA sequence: TGTGCCAGTAACCCTCGGGACAGGGGGCTGCATCAGCCCCAGCATTTT.

CDR3 nucleotide sequence: TGTGCCAGCAGCCGGGGGGGAGACACCCCTGGGGAGCAGTACTTC. Its translation is CASSRGGDTPGEQYF. The chain has TRBV5-4 and TRBJ2-7, with TRBD2 matching 8 bases. The ends lost 4 bases at V and 7 bases at J; junction bases unmatched: 13. The CDR3 has 15 residues. Germline lookup yields CDR1 SGHNT and CDR2 YYREEE (reference sequence).

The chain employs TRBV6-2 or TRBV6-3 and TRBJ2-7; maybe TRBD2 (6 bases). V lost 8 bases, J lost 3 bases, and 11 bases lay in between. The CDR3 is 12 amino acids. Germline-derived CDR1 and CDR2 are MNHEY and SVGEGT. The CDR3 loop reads CASGVGGYEQYF. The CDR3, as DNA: TGTGCCAGCGGGGTCGGGGGCTACGAGCAGTACTTC.

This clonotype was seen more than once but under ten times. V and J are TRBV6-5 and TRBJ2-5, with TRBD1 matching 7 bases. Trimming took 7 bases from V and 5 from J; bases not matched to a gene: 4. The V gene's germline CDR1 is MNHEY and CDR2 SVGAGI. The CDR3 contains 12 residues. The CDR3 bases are TGTGCCAGCACGGGACAGCAGGAGACCCAGTACTTC. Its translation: CASTGQQETQYF.

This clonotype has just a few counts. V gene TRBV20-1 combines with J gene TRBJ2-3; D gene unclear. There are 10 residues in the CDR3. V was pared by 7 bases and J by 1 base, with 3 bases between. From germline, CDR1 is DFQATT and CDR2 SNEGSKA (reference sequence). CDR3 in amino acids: CSGGTDTQYF. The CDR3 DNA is TGCAGTGGGGGCACAGATACGCAGTATTTT.

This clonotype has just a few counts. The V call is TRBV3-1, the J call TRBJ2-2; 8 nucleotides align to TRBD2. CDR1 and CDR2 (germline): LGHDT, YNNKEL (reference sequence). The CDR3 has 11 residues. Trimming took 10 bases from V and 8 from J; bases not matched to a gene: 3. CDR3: CATRLAGELFF. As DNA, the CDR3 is TGTGCCACCAGACTAGCGGGGGAGCTGTTTTTT.

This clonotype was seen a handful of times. The DNA of the CDR3 is TGTGCCAGCAGCACTAGCTCTGGAAACACCATATATTTT. Translated: CASSTSSGNTIYF. This chain joins TRBV9 and TRBJ1-3; D uncertain. The CDR3 is 13 residues long. Germline CDR1 is SGDLS and CDR2 is YYNGEE. Trimming shortened V by 4 bases and J by 0 bases, and 5 bases separated the two germline ends.

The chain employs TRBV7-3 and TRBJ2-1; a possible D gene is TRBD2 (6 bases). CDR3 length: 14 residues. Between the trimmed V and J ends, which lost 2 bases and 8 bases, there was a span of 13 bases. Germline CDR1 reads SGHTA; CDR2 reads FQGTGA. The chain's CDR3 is CASSLLGLIDEQFF. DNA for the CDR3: TGTGCCAGCAGCTTACTAGGACTAATCGATGAGCAGTTCTTC.

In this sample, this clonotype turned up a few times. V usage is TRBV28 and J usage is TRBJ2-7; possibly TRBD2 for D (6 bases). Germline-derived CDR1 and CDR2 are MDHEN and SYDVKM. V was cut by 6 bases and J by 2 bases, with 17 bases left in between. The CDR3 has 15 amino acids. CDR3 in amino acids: CASSLMEGYPYEQYF. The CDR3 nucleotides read TGTGCCAGCAGCCTAATGGAGGGTTACCCCTACGAGCAGTACTTC.

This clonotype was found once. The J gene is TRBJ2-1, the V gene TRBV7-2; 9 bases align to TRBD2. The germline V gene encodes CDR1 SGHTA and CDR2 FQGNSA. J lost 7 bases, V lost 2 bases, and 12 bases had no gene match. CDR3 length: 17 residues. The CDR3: CASSLQISGSGFNEQFF. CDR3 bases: TGTGCCAGCAGCTTACAGATTAGCGGGAGCGGCTTTAATGAGCAGTTCTTC.

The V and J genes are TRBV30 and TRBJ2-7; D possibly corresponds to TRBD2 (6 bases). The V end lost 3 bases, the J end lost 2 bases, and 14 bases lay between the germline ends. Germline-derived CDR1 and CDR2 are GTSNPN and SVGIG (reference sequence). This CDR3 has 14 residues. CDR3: CAWRATSATYEQYF. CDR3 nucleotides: TGTGCCTGGAGGGCGACTAGTGCCACCTACGAGCAGTACTTC.

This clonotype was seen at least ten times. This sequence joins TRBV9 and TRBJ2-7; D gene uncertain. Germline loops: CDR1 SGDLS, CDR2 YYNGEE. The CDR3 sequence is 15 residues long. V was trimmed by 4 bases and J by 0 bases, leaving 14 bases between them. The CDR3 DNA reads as TGTGCCAGCAGCAACGGGCCCCTGAGCTCCTACGAGCAGTACTTC. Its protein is CASSNGPLSSYEQYF.

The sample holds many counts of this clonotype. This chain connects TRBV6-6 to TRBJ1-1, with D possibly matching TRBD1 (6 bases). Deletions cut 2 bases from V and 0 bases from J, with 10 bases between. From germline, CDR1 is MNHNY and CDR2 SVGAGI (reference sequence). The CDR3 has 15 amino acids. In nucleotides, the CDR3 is TGTGCCAGCAGTTACGGGCAGGGGCTGAACACTGAAGCTTTCTTT. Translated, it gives CASSYGQGLNTEAFF.

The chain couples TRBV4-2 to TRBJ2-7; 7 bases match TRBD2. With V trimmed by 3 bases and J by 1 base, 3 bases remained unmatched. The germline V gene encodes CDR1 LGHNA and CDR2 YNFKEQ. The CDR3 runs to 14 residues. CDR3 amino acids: CASSQASGSYEQYF. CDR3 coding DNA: TGTGCCAGCAGCCAGGCTAGCGGATCCTACGAGCAGTACTTC.

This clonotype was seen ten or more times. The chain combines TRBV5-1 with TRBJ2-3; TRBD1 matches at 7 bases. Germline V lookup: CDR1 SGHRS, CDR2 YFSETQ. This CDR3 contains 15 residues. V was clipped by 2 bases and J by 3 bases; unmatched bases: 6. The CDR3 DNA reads TGCGCCAGCAGCTTCACAGGGGCGTTTACAGATACGCAGTATTTT. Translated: CASSFTGAFTDTQYF. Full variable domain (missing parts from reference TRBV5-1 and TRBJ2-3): KAGVTQTPRYLIKTRGQQVTLSCSPISGHRSVSWYQQTPGQGLQFLFEYFSETQRNKGNFPGRFSGRQFSNSRSEMNVSTLELGDSALYLCASSFTGAFTDTQYFGPGTRLTVL.

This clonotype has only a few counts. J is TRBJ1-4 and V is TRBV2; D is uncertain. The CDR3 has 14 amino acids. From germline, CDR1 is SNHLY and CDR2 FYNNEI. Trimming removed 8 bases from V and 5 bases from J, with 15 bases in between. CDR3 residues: CASVSGRTNEKLFF. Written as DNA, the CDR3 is TGTGCCAGCGTTTCCGGGAGGACGAATGAAAAACTGTTTTTT.

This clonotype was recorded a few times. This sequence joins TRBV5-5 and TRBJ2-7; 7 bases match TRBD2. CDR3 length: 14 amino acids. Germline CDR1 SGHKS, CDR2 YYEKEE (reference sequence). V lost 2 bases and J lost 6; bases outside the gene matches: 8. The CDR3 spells CASSLASSGIEQYF. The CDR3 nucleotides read TGTGCCAGCAGCTTAGCCTCTAGCGGAATCGAGCAGTACTTC.

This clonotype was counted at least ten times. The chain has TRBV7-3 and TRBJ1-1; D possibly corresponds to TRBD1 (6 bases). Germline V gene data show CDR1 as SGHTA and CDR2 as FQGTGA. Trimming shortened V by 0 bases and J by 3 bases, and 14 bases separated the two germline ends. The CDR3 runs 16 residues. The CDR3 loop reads CASSLTPGEGDTEAFF. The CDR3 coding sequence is TGTGCCAGCAGCTTAACCCCGGGAGAGGGGGACACTGAAGCTTTCTTT.

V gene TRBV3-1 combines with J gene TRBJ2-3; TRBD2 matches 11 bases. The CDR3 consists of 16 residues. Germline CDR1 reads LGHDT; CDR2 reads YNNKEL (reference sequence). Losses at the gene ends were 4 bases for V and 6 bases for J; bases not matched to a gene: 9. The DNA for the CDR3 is TGTGCCAGCAGCCCCCTGGCTAGCGGGGGGTTGGATACGCAGTATTTT. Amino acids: CASSPLASGGLDTQYF.

The CDR3 protein is CSAIPGQGVNTEAFF. The CDR3 DNA reads TGCAGTGCTATCCCGGGACAGGGGGTGAACACTGAAGCTTTCTTT. V and J are TRBV20-1 and TRBJ1-1; 11 nucleotides agree with TRBD1. The germline CDR1 and CDR2 sequences are DFQATT and SNEGSKA (reference sequence). This CDR3 has 15 residues. V lost 4 bases and J lost 0; bases outside the gene matches: 4.

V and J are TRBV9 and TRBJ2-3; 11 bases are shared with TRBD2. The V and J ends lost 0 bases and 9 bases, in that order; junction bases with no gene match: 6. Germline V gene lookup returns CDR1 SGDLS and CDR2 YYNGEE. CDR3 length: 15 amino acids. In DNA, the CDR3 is TGTGCCAGCAGCGTAGCCCGCCTAGCGGGGGGCACGCAGTATTTT. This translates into CASSVARLAGGTQYF.

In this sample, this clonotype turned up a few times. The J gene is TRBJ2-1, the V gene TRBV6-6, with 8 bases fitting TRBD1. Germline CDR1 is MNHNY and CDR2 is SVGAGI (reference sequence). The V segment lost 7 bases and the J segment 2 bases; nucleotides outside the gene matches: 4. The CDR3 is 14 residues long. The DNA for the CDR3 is TGTGCCAGCACCGAACAGGGGGCCTACAATGAGCAGTTCTTC. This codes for CASTEQGAYNEQFF.

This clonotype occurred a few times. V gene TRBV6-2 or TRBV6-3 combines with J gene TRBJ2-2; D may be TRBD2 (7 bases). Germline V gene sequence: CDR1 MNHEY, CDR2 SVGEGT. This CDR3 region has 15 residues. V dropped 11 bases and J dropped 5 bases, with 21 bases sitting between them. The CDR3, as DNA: TGTGCCGCCGTACGGGGGGCGACCGGGACCGGGGAGCTGTTTTTT. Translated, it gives CAAVRGATGTGELFF.

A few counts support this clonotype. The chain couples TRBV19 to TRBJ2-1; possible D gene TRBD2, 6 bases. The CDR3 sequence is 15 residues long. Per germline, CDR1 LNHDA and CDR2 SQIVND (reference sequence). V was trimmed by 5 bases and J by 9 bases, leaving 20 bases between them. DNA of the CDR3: TGTGCCAGTAGTGGGGACTTGTTGGGGCCTACTGAGCAGTTCTTC. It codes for CASSGDLLGPTEQFF. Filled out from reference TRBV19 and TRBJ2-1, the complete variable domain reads DGGITQSPKYLFRKEGQNVTLSCEQNLNHDAMYWYRQDPGQGLRLIYYSQIVNDFQKGDIAEGYSVSREKKESFPLTVTSAQKNPTAFYLCASSGDLLGPTEQFFGPGTRLTVL.

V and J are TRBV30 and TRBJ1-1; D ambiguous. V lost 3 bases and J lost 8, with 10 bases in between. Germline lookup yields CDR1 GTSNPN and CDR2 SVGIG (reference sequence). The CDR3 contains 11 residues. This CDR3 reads CAWSGSLEAFF. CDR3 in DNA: TGTGCCTGGAGCGGTTCCTTAGAAGCTTTCTTT. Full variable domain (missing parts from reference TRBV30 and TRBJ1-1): SQTIHQWPATLVQPVGSPLSLECTVEGTSNPNLYWYRQAAGRGLQLLFYSVGIGQISSEVPQNLSASRPQDRQFILSSKKLLLSDSGFYLCAWSGSLEAFFGQGTRLTVV.

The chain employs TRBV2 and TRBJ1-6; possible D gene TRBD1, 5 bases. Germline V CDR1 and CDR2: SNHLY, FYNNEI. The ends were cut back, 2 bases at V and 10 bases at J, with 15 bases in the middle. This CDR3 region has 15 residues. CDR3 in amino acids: CASSERGTLGSPLHF. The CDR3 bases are TGTGCCAGCAGTGAACGGGGCACCCTAGGGTCACCCCTCCACTTT.